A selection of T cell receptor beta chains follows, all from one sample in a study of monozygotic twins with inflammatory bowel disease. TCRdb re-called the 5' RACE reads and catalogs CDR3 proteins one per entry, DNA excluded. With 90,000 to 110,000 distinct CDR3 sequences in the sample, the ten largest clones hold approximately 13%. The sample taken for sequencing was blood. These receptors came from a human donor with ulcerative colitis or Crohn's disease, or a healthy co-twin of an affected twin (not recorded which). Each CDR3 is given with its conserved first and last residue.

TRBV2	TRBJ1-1	CASRPGLDGAEAFF
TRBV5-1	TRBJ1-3	CASSLTPGQGASGNTIYF
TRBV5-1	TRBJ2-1	CASSLLAAQEEQFF
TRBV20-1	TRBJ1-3	CSASEGGFSGNTIYF
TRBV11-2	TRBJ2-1	CASSLITPGSGGYNEQFF
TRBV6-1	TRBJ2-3	CASSRTSGLSDTQYF
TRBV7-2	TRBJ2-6	CASSFPGANVLTF
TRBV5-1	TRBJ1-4	CASSPWTATNEKLFF
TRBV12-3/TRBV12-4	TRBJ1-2	CASTRTGGYGYTF
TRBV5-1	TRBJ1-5	CASSLAGGGEDQPQHF
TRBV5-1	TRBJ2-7	CASRGQGVSYEQYF
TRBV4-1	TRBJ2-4	CASSRAQLVRDIQYF
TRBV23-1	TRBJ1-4	CASSQTLGRRNEKLFF
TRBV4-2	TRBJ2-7	CASSQDWGRSYEQYF
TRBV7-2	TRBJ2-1	CASSPRRSRDIEQFF
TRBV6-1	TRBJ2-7	CASSVSGYEQYF
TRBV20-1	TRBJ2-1	CSARVGSRLNEQFF
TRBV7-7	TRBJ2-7	CASSLDRGYEQYF
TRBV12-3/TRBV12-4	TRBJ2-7	CASSIQGHHEQYF
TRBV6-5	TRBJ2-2	CACRDIFTGELFF
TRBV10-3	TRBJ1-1	CAISEGGAEDTEAFF
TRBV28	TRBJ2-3	CAARGERVTDTQYF
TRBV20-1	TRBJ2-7	CSASDRVYEQYF
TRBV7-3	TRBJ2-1	CASSSPGRTGGWDEQFF
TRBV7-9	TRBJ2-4	CASSRQGGNIQYF
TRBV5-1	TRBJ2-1	CASSFSAVSSYNEQFF
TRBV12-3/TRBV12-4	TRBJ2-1	CASSLVMNEQFF
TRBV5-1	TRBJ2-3	CASGGLDTDTQYF
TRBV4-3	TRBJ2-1	CASSPSGSNNEQFF
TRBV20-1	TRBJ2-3	CSARASRSQYF
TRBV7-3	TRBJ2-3	CASSPLKEDTQYF
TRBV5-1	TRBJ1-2	CASSWALPGTEGYTF
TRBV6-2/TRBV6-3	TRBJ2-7	CASSYSSYEQYF
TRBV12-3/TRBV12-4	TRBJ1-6	CASSRGQGYYNSPLHF
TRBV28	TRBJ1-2	CATLSRTSYGYTF
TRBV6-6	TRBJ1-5	CASTPGQAMGPQHF
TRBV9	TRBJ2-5	CASSQGSKETQYF
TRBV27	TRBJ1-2	CASSPRTANYGYTF
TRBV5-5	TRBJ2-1	CASSPSWVSYNEQFF
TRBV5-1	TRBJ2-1	CASSLGLVTSYNEQFF
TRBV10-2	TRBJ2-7	CASSERGGTNEQYF
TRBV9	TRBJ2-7	CASSVLSGGPEQYF